The sequence of this T cell receptor (beta chain) was determined in a study of T cells in Graves' hyperthyroidism and ophthalmopathy. Diagnoses were established using clinical symptoms, serum thyroxine and TRAb, thyroid ultrasound and orbital computed tomography. Germline V lookup: CDR1 SGHRS, CDR2 YFSETQ. The V segment lost 3 bases and the J segment 10 bases; nucleotides outside the gene matches: 8. The CDR3 spans 13 residues. RNA transcripts provided the source from which TCR beta CDR3 regions were amplified. RT-PCR in the first round (using the HTBI primer set) targeted the TCR CDR3. TCRdb redid the calling of the multiplex PCR reads with MiXCR, one entry per CDR3 protein. The table has around 620,000 distinct CDR3 sequences, more than 45% seen once.

This TCR was sampled from an adult woman with Graves' disease, either hyperthyroidism or ophthalmopathy (not recorded which). What was sequenced was peripheral blood or thyroid tissue (not recorded which). The J gene is TRBJ1-2, the V gene TRBV5-1; 8 nucleotides agree with TRBD1. CDR3 sequence (DNA): TGCGCCAGCAGCTCGATCGGACAGGGCGACTACACCTTC. Translated: CASSSIGQGDYTF. Complete variable domain (other parts from reference TRBV5-1 and TRBJ1-2): KAGVTQTPRYLIKTRGQQVTLSCSPISGHRSVSWYQQTPGQGLQFLFEYFSETQRNKGNFPGRFSGRQFSNSRSEMNVSTLELGDSALYLCASSSIGQGDYTFGSGTRLTVV.